This passage covers 26 T cell receptor beta chains from one sample sequenced in a study of T-cell memory formation after mild COVID-19. TCRdb re-called the 5' RACE reads through MiXCR, storing one row per CDR3 protein. The table has over 150,000 distinct CDR3 sequences, about a fifth seen once. Material: PBMCs or a T cell subset sorted from them (not recorded which). The receptors originated from an adult woman who had mild COVID-19 (a few samples of this study predate the infection). Cell type and time point are not known.

The table lists this clonotype with a few counts. The chain links TRBV15 to TRBJ2-5, with D perhaps matching TRBD2 (5 bases). Germline loops: CDR1 LNHNV, CDR2 YYDKDF (reference sequence). The germline V and J ends were trimmed by 0 bases and 5 bases, with 13 bases remaining between them. This CDR3 spans 15 amino acids. CDR3 nucleotides: TGTGCCACCAGCAGAGAAGTTGGTCGGGGTGAGACCCAGTACTTC. Protein sequence: CATSREVGRGETQYF.

This clonotype was observed a few times. This chain uses TRBV11-2 with TRBJ2-7; D is possibly TRBD1 (5 bases). The V gene lost 1 base and the J gene lost 2 bases, with 15 bases spanning the gap. The CDR3 has 16 residues. Germline CDR1 reads SGHAT; CDR2 reads FQNNGV. The CDR3 DNA sequence: TGTGCCAGCAGCTTAGTTGGGGCCGGCTCGACCTACGAGCAGTACTTC. Residues: CASSLVGAGSTYEQYF.

This clonotype has a handful of counts. The chain links TRBV9 to TRBJ1-3, with D possibly matching TRBD1 (6 bases). The V end lost 4 bases, the J end lost 2 bases, and 13 bases lay between the germline ends. The CDR3 is 15 residues long. Germline-derived CDR1 and CDR2 are SGDLS and YYNGEE. This CDR3 reads CASSPPGTPGNTIYF. The CDR3 DNA follows: TGTGCCAGCAGCCCACCCGGGACACCTGGAAACACCATATATTTT.

The chain recombines TRBV20-1 with TRBJ2-1; 9 bases fit TRBD2. After removal of 1 base from V and 6 bases from J, the junction contained 1 base not matched to a gene. This CDR3 comprises 13 residues. Germline CDR1 DFQATT, CDR2 SNEGSKA (reference sequence). The CDR3 nucleotides read TGCAGTGCTAGAGGGACTAGCGTCAATGAGCAGTTCTTC. Protein: CSARGTSVNEQFF.

This clonotype was observed a few times. This chain uses TRBV5-1 with TRBJ1-1; 12 positions match TRBD1. Trimming cost V 4 bases and J 0 bases; bases outside gene matches: 4. Germline assignment: CDR1 SGHRS and CDR2 YFSETQ. This CDR3 region has 16 residues. The CDR3, as DNA: TGCGCCAGCAGCCCGGGACAGGGGGCTTTGAACACTGAAGCTTTCTTT. Translated: CASSPGQGALNTEAFF.

This clonotype came up a few times. The rearrangement joins TRBV4-2 to TRBJ2-1; TRBD2 matches at 12 bases. After removal of 1 base from V and 7 bases from J, the junction contained 17 bases not matched to a gene. Germline assignment: CDR1 LGHNA and CDR2 YNFKEQ. The length of the CDR3 is 20 residues. As DNA, the CDR3 is TGTGCCAGCAGCCAAGTCCGGGACTCCCCCCGACTAGCGGGAGAGAATGAGCAGTTCTTC. It is translated as CASSQVRDSPRLAGENEQFF.

The chain combines TRBV29-1 with TRBJ1-2; TRBD1 might be the D (5 bases). Trimming stripped 3 bases from V and 3 bases from J, with 11 bases between. This CDR3 has 13 amino acids. Germline CDR1 reads SQVTM; CDR2 reads ANQGSEA. The CDR3 sequence: CSVDRGADYGYTF. The CDR3 DNA follows: TGCAGCGTTGACAGAGGGGCAGACTATGGCTACACCTTC.

This clonotype was seen a single time. The CDR3 loop is CASSEQRGPTQYF. The CDR3 DNA follows: TGTGCCAGCAGCGAACAAAGAGGGCCCACCCAGTACTTC. The chain is built from TRBV6-5 and TRBJ2-5, with TRBD2 as a possible D gene (5 bases). Germline V gene lookup returns CDR1 MNHEY and CDR2 SVGAGI. Trimming cost V 6 bases and J 8 bases, with 16 bases left between them. This CDR3 has 13 residues.

This clonotype was seen more than once but under ten times. This rearrangement joins TRBV4-1 to TRBJ2-7; 7 nucleotides align to TRBD1. Losses at the gene ends were 2 bases for V and 3 bases for J; bases not matched to a gene: 7. This CDR3 spans 15 amino acids. The germline V gene encodes CDR1 MGHRA and CDR2 YSYEKL. In DNA, the CDR3 is TGCGCCAGCAGCCAAACCCGGGACAGCTACTACGAGCAGTACTTC. Its protein product is CASSQTRDSYYEQYF.

This clonotype came up a few times. V gene TRBV24-1 combines with J gene TRBJ2-3, with 8 bases aligning to TRBD1. CDR3 length equals 15 residues. Germline V gene data show CDR1 as KGHDR and CDR2 as SFDVKD. Trimming cost V 3 bases and J 6 bases; bases outside gene matches: 7. CDR3 protein: CATSDHRTGWDTQYF. CDR3 sequence (DNA): TGTGCCACCAGTGATCACCGGACAGGGTGGGATACGCAGTATTTT.

This clonotype was detected only a few times. This rearrangement joins TRBV7-9 to TRBJ2-1, with TRBD2 identical over 14 bases. V shed 0 bases, J shed 6 bases, and the junction held 7 bases outside the gene matches. This CDR3 contains 18 residues. Germline CDR1 is SEHNR and CDR2 is FQNEAQ (reference sequence). CDR3 nucleotide sequence: TGTGCCAGCAGCTTAGCGCTGCTCGGACTAGCGGGAGGCAATGAGCAGTTCTTC. Amino acids: CASSLALLGLAGGNEQFF.

This chain links TRBV20-1 with TRBJ1-2, with a possible D match to TRBD1 (5 bases). Germline V gene sequence: CDR1 DFQATT, CDR2 SNEGSKA (reference sequence). The CDR3 runs 14 residues. V lost 0 bases and J lost 3, with 11 bases in between. The CDR3 DNA sequence: TGCAGTGCTAGAGAAGACAGCTGGGACTATGGCTACACCTTC. Protein sequence: CSAREDSWDYGYTF.

This clonotype was observed a handful of times. The V gene is TRBV12-5, the J gene TRBJ2-7; D may be TRBD2 (5 bases). The CDR3 is 12 residues long. From germline, CDR1 is LGHNT and CDR2 FRNRAP. Trimming stripped 6 bases from V and 3 bases from J, with 9 bases between. CDR3 in amino acids: CASGLGSYEQYF. The CDR3 region has the DNA TGTGCTAGTGGCTTAGGGAGCTACGAGCAGTACTTC.

The table lists this clonotype with a few counts. The V call is TRBV7-3, the J call TRBJ2-1; D remains unclear. The CDR3 loop spans 13 amino acids. In germline, CDR1 is SGHTA, CDR2 FQGTGA. With 5 bases removed from V and 4 bases from J, the gap between germline ends came to 9 bases. The CDR3 here is CASSPLPYNEQFF. The CDR3 DNA reads TGTGCCAGCAGCCCCCTCCCTTACAATGAGCAGTTCTTC.

DNA of the CDR3: TGCGCCAGCAGCCAAGAGGGACGGGGGCTCTCCTACGAGCAGTACTTC. Translating gives CASSQEGRGLSYEQYF. The chain carries TRBV4-3 and TRBJ2-7, with D possibly being TRBD1 or TRBD2 (6 bases each). Between the trimmed V and J ends, which lost 0 bases and 0 bases, there was a span of 12 bases. The CDR3 covers 16 residues. The germline CDR1 and CDR2 sequences are LGHNA and YSLEER.

CDR3 protein: CSARDSSGGNNEQFF. The CDR3 coding sequence is TGCAGTGCTAGAGATAGTAGCGGGGGCAACAATGAGCAGTTCTTC. This chain uses TRBV20-1 with TRBJ2-1, with TRBD2 identical over 9 bases. CDR1 is DFQATT, CDR2 SNEGSKA, per germline (reference sequence). J was trimmed by 5 bases and V by 0 bases; bases with no gene match: 5. This CDR3 is built from 15 residues.

Only a few counts were recorded for this clonotype. The chain uses TRBV10-3 and TRBJ2-7, with TRBD1 as a possible D gene (6 bases). This CDR3 comprises 15 residues. The germline V gene has CDR1 ENHRY and CDR2 SYGVKD. V dropped 5 bases and J dropped 6 bases, with 20 bases sitting between them. The CDR3 reads CAISPLGDNRIEQYF. The CDR3 DNA is TGTGCCATCAGTCCACTGGGGGACAACAGGATCGAGCAGTACTTC.

This clonotype was found a few times. At one of its ends the junction is not consistent with the germline gene, which may arise from a read error. This chain links TRBV14 with TRBJ1-1; D is possibly TRBD1 (5 bases). This CDR3 is built from 16 residues. From germline, CDR1 is SGHDN and CDR2 FVKESK. CDR3 in amino acids: CASNQEGAMSITEAFF. CDR3 bases: TGTGCCAGCAACCAAGAAGGGGCAATGAGTATCACTGAAGCTTTCTTT.

This clonotype has more than one count but fewer than ten. The rearrangement links TRBV29-1 to TRBJ2-5; D not resolved. The CDR3 spans 12 residues. V was cut by 3 bases and J by 2 bases, with 7 bases left in between. CDR1 is SQVTM, CDR2 ANQGSEA, per germline. The CDR3 here is CSVEGNQETQYF. In DNA form, the CDR3 reads TGCAGCGTTGAGGGGAATCAAGAGACCCAGTACTTC.

There are a few counts of this clonotype. The chain uses TRBV7-6 and TRBJ2-3, with 9 positions matching TRBD2. This CDR3 region has 15 residues. Germline assignment: CDR1 SGHVS and CDR2 FNYEAQ. Losses at the gene ends were 3 bases for V and 2 bases for J; bases not matched to a gene: 3. The CDR3 here is CASSLPGLATDTQYF. DNA for the CDR3: TGTGCCAGCAGCTTGCCGGGACTAGCCACAGATACGCAGTATTTT.

This clonotype was seen only a few times. The rearrangement joins TRBV7-9 to TRBJ2-3; D unresolved. Germline V gene sequence: CDR1 SEHNR, CDR2 FQNEAQ (reference sequence). V lost 7 bases, J lost 0 bases, and 11 bases lay in between. This CDR3 has 14 amino acids. The CDR3 loop reads CASNEVASTDTQYF. CDR3 DNA: TGTGCCAGCAACGAGGTGGCTAGCACAGATACGCAGTATTTT.

This clonotype has a count of ten or more. The V gene is TRBV30, the J gene TRBJ2-1; D perhaps matches TRBD1 (6 bases). Germline V CDR1 and CDR2: GTSNPN, SVGIG (reference sequence). This CDR3 contains 13 residues. The ends were cut back, 0 bases at V and 9 bases at J, with 12 bases in the middle. CDR3 protein: CAWSVELGAEQFF. The CDR3 nucleotides read TGTGCCTGGAGTGTAGAATTGGGGGCTGAGCAGTTCTTC.

This chain links TRBV7-9 with TRBJ2-7, with 8 positions matching TRBD2. Germline CDR1 reads SEHNR; CDR2 reads FQNEAQ (reference sequence). The CDR3 runs to 16 residues. With V trimmed by 5 bases and J by 0 bases, 9 bases remained unmatched. CDR3 in DNA: TGTGCCAGCAGCCCAAATAGCGGGGCAATCTCCTACGAGCAGTACTTC. Translated: CASSPNSGAISYEQYF.

V and J are TRBV6-5 and TRBJ1-2; no clear D. The V gene lost 2 bases and the J gene lost 4 bases, with 11 bases spanning the gap. There are 14 residues in the CDR3. Germline CDR1 reads MNHEY; CDR2 reads SVGAGI. This CDR3 reads CASSYQSETYGYTF. The DNA for the CDR3 is TGTGCCAGCAGTTACCAGTCAGAAACCTATGGCTACACCTTC.

V is TRBV5-1 and J is TRBJ1-1; 11 positions agree with TRBD1. V was pared by 3 bases and J by 5 bases, with 6 bases of the junction left unmatched. CDR1 and CDR2 from the germline V gene are SGHRS and YFSETQ. The CDR3 has 15 amino acids. For the CDR3, the DNA is TGCGCCAGCAGCTCCTCGGACAGGGGGCATACTGAAGCTTTCTTT. It encodes CASSSSDRGHTEAFF. Variable domain in full (rest from reference TRBV5-1 and TRBJ1-1): KAGVTQTPRYLIKTRGQQVTLSCSPISGHRSVSWYQQTPGQGLQFLFEYFSETQRNKGNFPGRFSGRQFSNSRSEMNVSTLELGDSALYLCASSSSDRGHTEAFFGQGTRLTVV.

The chain uses TRBV9 and TRBJ2-3; 7 bases map to TRBD2. V shed 0 bases and J 2 bases; nucleotides not matched to a gene: 3. The CDR3 runs to 15 residues. From germline, CDR1 is SGDLS and CDR2 YYNGEE. The CDR3 bases are TGTGCCAGCAGCGTAGCGAGCGGGAACACAGATACGCAGTATTTT. As protein: CASSVASGNTDTQYF.